This T cell receptor beta chain was obtained from a study of blood T cell repertoires in COVID-19. Overall study context: The United States, Italy and Spain were the sources of the acute and convalescent COVID-19 samples. PBMCs, B-cell-depleted T cells, or T cells were the source of the cDNA or gDNA that made up the material.

In the authors' methods: How many nucleated cells were present was estimated from reference gene primer amplification. Profiling relied on immunoSEQ multiplex PCR, and the TCRdb table lists in-frame clones only, not all of them. D and trimming come from the DNA, and the V and J calls and clone size come from that table. This table holds 250,000 or so clones, 65% to 85% found once. The CDR3 is made up of 16 amino acids. V shed 4 bases and J 5 bases; nucleotides not matched to a gene: 9. Germline-derived CDR1 and CDR2 are SGHNT and YENEEA. The receptor was derived from a middle-aged woman who had recovered from COVID-19. The sequenced sample was peripheral blood. The V and J genes are TRBV11-3 and TRBJ2-2; 8 bases map to TRBD2. The DNA for the CDR3 is TGTGCCAGCAGCTGGGGGTGGGCTAGCGGGACCGGGGAGCTGTTTTTT. Translated: CASSWGWASGTGELFF.